This passage covers 22 T cell receptor beta chains from one sample sequenced in a study of blood T cell repertoires in COVID-19. This table comes from immunoSEQ multiplex PCR, and its TCRdb copy is limited to in-frame clones, with some not included. The table includes about 49,000 clones, around 86% detected once. The sample consisted of peripheral blood. These receptors were collected from a woman over 75 with COVID-19, enrolled during active disease.

This clone was detected a few times. V is TRBV7-2 and J is TRBJ1-5; D is ambiguous. The ends were cut back, 3 bases at V and 7 bases at J, with 10 bases in the middle. This CDR3 is 13 amino acids long. Germline CDR1 and CDR2: SGHTA and FQGNSA. The CDR3 spells CASSFVGGQPQHF. The CDR3 DNA is TGTGCCAGCAGCTTCGTGGGAGGCCAGCCCCAGCATTTT.

This sequence joins TRBV5-8 and TRBJ1-2; the D is unclear. Between the trimmed V and J ends, which lost 0 bases and 0 bases, there was a span of 3 bases. The CDR3 length is 13 residues. Germline V gene sequence: CDR1 SGHTS, CDR2 YDEGEE. CDR3 in DNA: TGTGCCAGCAGCTTGGACTCTAACTATGGCTACACCTTC. Translation: CASSLDSNYGYTF.

There are a few counts of this clone. V usage is TRBV6-5 and J usage is TRBJ1-1; perhaps TRBD1 as D (5 bases). CDR1 is MNHEY and CDR2 is SVGAGI in the germline V gene. V lost 6 bases, J lost 1 base, and 9 bases lay in between. The CDR3 covers 13 residues. The CDR3 nucleotides are TGTGCCAGCAGGCGACAGACGAACACTGAAGCTTTCTTT. It yields the protein CASRRQTNTEAFF.

The chain uses TRBV30 and TRBJ1-2, with TRBD1 identical over 12 bases. J lost 4 bases, V lost 1 base, and 10 bases had no gene match. Germline values: CDR1 GTSNPN, CDR2 SVGIG (reference sequence). CDR3 length: 17 residues. Written as DNA, the CDR3 is TGTGCCTGGAGTGCCACCGGGACAGGGGGCGCTGGCTATGGCTACACCTTC. Its translation: CAWSATGTGGAGYGYTF.

The J gene is TRBJ1-1, the V gene TRBV19; TRBD1 matches 9 bases. CDR1 is LNHDA and CDR2 is SQIVND in the germline V gene (reference sequence). V was pared by 5 bases and J by 1 base, with 5 bases of the junction left unmatched. This CDR3 is built from 15 residues. The CDR3 loop reads CASSAPGQGNTEAFF. DNA for the CDR3: TGTGCCAGTAGTGCACCGGGACAGGGGAACACTGAAGCTTTCTTT.

The rearrangement links TRBV7-2 to TRBJ1-2; D might be TRBD1 (6 bases). The CDR3 has 14 amino acids. Trimming removed 2 bases from V and 3 bases from J, with 10 bases in between. Germline V gene lookup returns CDR1 SGHTA and CDR2 FQGNSA. The CDR3 region has the DNA TGTGCCAGCAGCTTAAAGCAGGGGCACTATGGCTACACCTTC. Amino acids: CASSLKQGHYGYTF.

This clone appeared a few times. This sequence joins TRBV6-5 and TRBJ2-7; 10 positions agree with TRBD1. The junction had 12 bases not matched to a gene; V was cut back by 6 bases and J by 7 bases. The germline V gene has CDR1 MNHEY and CDR2 SVGAGI. This CDR3 region has 15 residues. CDR3 DNA sequence: TGTGCCAGCAGGGGGACAGGGGCCCGCAAATGGGAGCAGTACTTC. Protein sequence: CASRGTGARKWEQYF.

The chain has TRBV6-5 and TRBJ2-7; no clear D gene. This CDR3 has 11 amino acids. Trimming stripped 2 bases from V and 10 bases from J, with 9 bases between. CDR1 and CDR2 from the germline V gene are MNHEY and SVGAGI. CDR3 sequence (DNA): TGTGCCAGCAGTTACGCAGGTTATCAGTACTTC. Its protein is CASSYAGYQYF.

The chain employs TRBV30 and TRBJ1-5; TRBD1 matches 9 bases. Germline trimming cut 6 bases from V and 4 bases from J; bases unmatched to any gene: 10. The CDR3 consists of 15 residues. Germline assignment: CDR1 GTSNPN and CDR2 SVGIG (reference sequence). CDR3 amino acids: CACTAGTGLNQPQHF. The CDR3 DNA reads as TGTGCCTGTACGGCCGGGACAGGGCTTAATCAGCCCCAGCATTTT. The full variable domain, rest sourced from reference TRBV30 and TRBJ1-5, is SQTIHQWPATLVQPVGSPLSLECTVEGTSNPNLYWYRQAAGRGLQLLFYSVGIGQISSEVPQNLSASRPQDRQFILSSKKLLLSDSGFYLCACTAGTGLNQPQHFGDGTRLSIL.

This CDR3 is CASSIWGGSPGSYNEQFF. The DNA of the CDR3 is TGTGCCAGTAGTATCTGGGGCGGCAGCCCGGGCTCCTACAATGAGCAGTTCTTC. The rearrangement uses TRBV19 and TRBJ2-1; a possible D gene is TRBD1 (5 bases). Trimming removed 3 bases from V and 0 bases from J, with 18 bases in between. The CDR3 is made up of 18 amino acids. Germline CDR1 reads LNHDA; CDR2 reads SQIVND (reference sequence).

This chain connects TRBV10-2 to TRBJ1-5; TRBD1 matches at 7 bases. V shed 5 bases, J shed 1 base, and the junction held 5 bases outside the gene matches. CDR1 WSHSY and CDR2 SAAADI come from the germline V gene. The CDR3 is 15 amino acids. The CDR3: CASSWDRGSNQPQHF. CDR3 nucleotide sequence: TGCGCCAGCAGTTGGGACAGAGGGAGCAATCAGCCCCAGCATTTT.

The CDR3 sequence is CASSRQGALRGDTQYF. For the CDR3, the DNA is TGTGCCAGCAGCCGCCAGGGGGCCCTCAGAGGAGATACGCAGTATTTT. The rearrangement links TRBV7-6 to TRBJ2-3, with 8 bases identical to TRBD1. This CDR3 has 16 residues. CDR1 is SGHVS and CDR2 is FNYEAQ in the germline V gene. Trimming cost V 5 bases and J 5 bases; bases outside gene matches: 12.

The V gene is TRBV19, the J gene TRBJ2-6; D is possibly TRBD2 (5 bases). The CDR3 loop spans 17 amino acids. Trimming cost V 2 bases and J 0 bases, with 11 bases left between them. Germline V CDR1 and CDR2: LNHDA, SQIVND (reference sequence). CDR3 DNA: TGTGCCAGTAGTATAATGGGAGCAAGCTCTGGGGCCAACGTCCTGACTTTC. As protein: CASSIMGASSGANVLTF. The full variable domain, its missing parts supplied by reference TRBV19 and TRBJ2-6, is DGGITQSPKYLFRKEGQNVTLSCEQNLNHDAMYWYRQDPGQGLRLIYYSQIVNDFQKGDIAEGYSVSREKKESFPLTVTSAQKNPTAFYLCASSIMGASSGANVLTFGAGSRLTVL.

This clone was detected only a few times. The chain combines TRBV2 with TRBJ1-6; D possibly corresponds to TRBD1 (5 bases). Germline V gene sequence: CDR1 SNHLY, CDR2 FYNNEI. The CDR3 is 15 amino acids. Trimming removed 6 bases from V and 0 bases from J, with 9 bases in between. The CDR3 here is CASRRQSSYNSPLHF. CDR3 DNA: TGTGCCAGCAGGAGACAGAGCTCCTATAATTCACCCCTCCACTTT.

CDR3 residues: CASSELLVGLNNSPLHF. CDR3 sequence (DNA): TGTGCCAGCAGTGAACTCTTGGTTGGGCTTAATAATTCACCCCTCCACTTT. The chain joins TRBV6-1 to TRBJ1-6; no reliable D call. This CDR3 contains 17 residues. Germline V gives CDR1 MNHNS, CDR2 SASEGT. The germline V and J ends were trimmed by 2 bases and 5 bases, with 16 bases remaining between them.

The V call is TRBV28, the J call TRBJ2-7; TRBD2 matches 12 bases. Trimming removed 6 bases from V and 5 bases from J; junction bases left unmatched: 5. Per the germline V gene, CDR1 is MDHEN and CDR2 is SYDVKM. This CDR3 has 14 amino acids. CDR3 sequence (DNA): TGTGCCAGCAGACCTAGCGGGAGGGCCAACGAGCAGTACTTC. Protein sequence: CASRPSGRANEQYF.

The chain has TRBV4-2 and TRBJ1-1; tentative D call: TRBD1 (6 bases). The CDR3 spans 14 residues. V gave up 4 bases and J gave up 1 base, with 10 bases separating them. The V gene's germline CDR1 is LGHNA and CDR2 YNFKEQ. CDR3 sequence: CASSLGTKNTEAFF. The CDR3 bases are TGTGCCAGCAGCCTCGGGACAAAGAACACTGAAGCTTTCTTT.

This rearrangement joins TRBV24-1 to TRBJ2-1, with 8 positions matching TRBD2. This CDR3 spans 13 amino acids. CDR1 is KGHDR and CDR2 is SFDVKD in the germline V gene. The junction had 7 bases not matched to a gene; V was cut back by 9 bases and J by 7 bases. The CDR3 region is CATRSGSGNEQFF. Written as DNA, the CDR3 is TGTGCCACCCGGAGCGGGAGTGGTAATGAGCAGTTCTTC.

V and J are TRBV6-6 and TRBJ1-3, with 8 bases fitting TRBD1. The CDR3 sequence is 14 residues long. CDR1 and CDR2 from the germline V gene are MNHNY and SVGAGI (reference sequence). V was clipped by 6 bases and J by 4 bases; unmatched bases: 5. CDR3: CASSSTGAGNTIYF. The CDR3 nucleotides are TGTGCCAGCAGCTCGACAGGGGCCGGAAACACCATATATTTT.

The rearrangement joins TRBV11-3 to TRBJ2-1; 12 bases match TRBD2. CDR3 size: 17 residues. Germline-derived CDR1 and CDR2 are SGHNT and YENEEA. J gave up 4 bases and V 4 bases, and 8 bases lay outside the gene matches. CDR3 sequence (DNA): TGTGCCAGCAGCTCCCGGCGGACTAGCGGGAAATACAATGAGCAGTTCTTC. Amino acids: CASSSRRTSGKYNEQFF.

The rearrangement uses TRBV14 and TRBJ1-6, with D perhaps matching TRBD1 (6 bases). Deletions cut 2 bases from V and 6 bases from J, with 17 bases between. This CDR3 is built from 17 residues. Per germline, CDR1 SGHDN and CDR2 FVKESK. The CDR3: CASSQRWGRAFNSPLHF. The CDR3 DNA reads TGTGCCAGCAGCCAAAGATGGGGGCGGGCGTTTAATTCACCCCTCCACTTT.

The rearrangement links TRBV27 to TRBJ1-5; no firm D call. This CDR3 region has 15 residues. Trimming removed 6 bases at V and 10 bases at J, with 22 bases between. CDR1 MNHEY and CDR2 SMNVEV come from the germline V gene (reference sequence). The DNA of the CDR3 is TGTGCCAGCAGCCCGAGGGCCTCGGCTGGGAGACCCCAGCATTTT. It specifies CASSPRASAGRPQHF.